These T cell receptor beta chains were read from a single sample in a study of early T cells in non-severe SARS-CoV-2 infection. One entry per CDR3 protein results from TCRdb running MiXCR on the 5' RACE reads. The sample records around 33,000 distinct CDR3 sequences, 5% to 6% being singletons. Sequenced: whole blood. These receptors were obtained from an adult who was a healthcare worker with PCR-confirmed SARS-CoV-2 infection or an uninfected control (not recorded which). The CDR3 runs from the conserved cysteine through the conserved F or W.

CDR3aa: CASSGVWVDEQFF
j_gene: TRBJ2-1
v_gene: TRBV7-6

CDR3aa: CAVGPGPNSPLHF
j_gene: TRBJ1-6
v_gene: TRBV5-5

CDR3aa: CASSEGAGVFQETQYF
j_gene: TRBJ2-5
v_gene: TRBV11-2

CDR3aa: CASSPRTGIRDTEAFF
j_gene: TRBJ1-1
v_gene: TRBV18

CDR3aa: CASSLVGIAYEQYF
j_gene: TRBJ2-7
v_gene: TRBV11-2

CDR3aa: CASSQGSTGEQYF
j_gene: TRBJ2-7
v_gene: TRBV3-1

CDR3aa: CASSPPLVLANTEAFF
j_gene: TRBJ1-1
v_gene: TRBV6-6

CDR3aa: CASSGTGGPTDTQYF
j_gene: TRBJ2-3
v_gene: TRBV11-2

CDR3aa: CASSQEPGTIQYF
j_gene: TRBJ2-4
v_gene: TRBV3-1

CDR3aa: CRSPPGDNDYGYTF
j_gene: TRBJ1-2
v_gene: TRBV29-1

CDR3aa: CASSPEGGWMNEQYF
j_gene: TRBJ2-7
v_gene: TRBV4-1

CDR3aa: CASRVSPGQQNTEAFF
j_gene: TRBJ1-1
v_gene: TRBV6-2/TRBV6-3

CDR3aa: CASSQGPGPQMRYEQYF
j_gene: TRBJ2-7
v_gene: TRBV4-1

CDR3aa: CASSRQFGQGLIEQFF
j_gene: TRBJ2-1
v_gene: TRBV14

CDR3aa: CASSLAREKTQYF
j_gene: TRBJ2-5
v_gene: TRBV28

CDR3aa: CASSLDQGSQETQYF
j_gene: TRBJ2-5
v_gene: TRBV11-3

CDR3aa: CASSPSTHTDTQYF
j_gene: TRBJ2-3
v_gene: TRBV18

CDR3aa: CATSDPTLAGAPLTQYF
j_gene: TRBJ2-3
v_gene: TRBV24-1